This T cell receptor (beta chain) was recorded in a study of blood T cell repertoires in COVID-19. At the level of the study: PBMCs, B-cell-depleted T cells, or T cells were the source of the cDNA or gDNA that made up the material.

As originally analysed: Estimation of nucleated cell counts relied on the amplification of reference gene primers. Here immunoSEQ multiplex PCR was the method, and the copy in TCRdb shows in-frame clones only, minus some. The DNA was the basis for D and trimming; V, J and clone size are from that table. The sample holds 39,000 or so clones, approximately 91% seen once. Trimming took off 2 bases at V and 2 bases at J, with 13 bases between the two ends. The CDR3 covers 16 residues. Germline loops: CDR1 LGHDT, CDR2 YNNKEL (reference sequence). The specimen sequenced was peripheral blood. V gene TRBV3-1 (or the pseudogene TRBV3-2) combines with J gene TRBJ1-3; D gene unclear. This TCR derives from a man aged 45-65 years with active COVID-19. The CDR3 spells CASSQSARTPGNTIYF. CDR3 bases: TGTGCCAGCAGCCAAAGCGCCAGAACACCTGGAAACACCATATATTTT.